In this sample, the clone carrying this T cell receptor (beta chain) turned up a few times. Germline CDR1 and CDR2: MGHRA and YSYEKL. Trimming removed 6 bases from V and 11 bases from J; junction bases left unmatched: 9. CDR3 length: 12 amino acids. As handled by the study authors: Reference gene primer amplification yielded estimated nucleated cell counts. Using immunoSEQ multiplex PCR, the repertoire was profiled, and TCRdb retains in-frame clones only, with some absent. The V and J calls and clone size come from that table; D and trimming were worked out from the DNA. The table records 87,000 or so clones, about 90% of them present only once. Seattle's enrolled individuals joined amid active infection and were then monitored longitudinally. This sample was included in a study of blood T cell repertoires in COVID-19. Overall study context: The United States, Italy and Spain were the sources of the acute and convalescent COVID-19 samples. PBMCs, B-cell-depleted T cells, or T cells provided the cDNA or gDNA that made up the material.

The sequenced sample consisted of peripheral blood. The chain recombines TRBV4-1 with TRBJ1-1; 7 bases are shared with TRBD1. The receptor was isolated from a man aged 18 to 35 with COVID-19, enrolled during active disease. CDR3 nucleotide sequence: TGCGCCAGCAGTGAAGGGGGCTTCGGGGCTTTCTTT. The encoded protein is CASSEGGFGAFF.